This T cell receptor (beta chain) was captured by sequencing in a study of blood T cell repertoires in COVID-19 (dated by TCRdb to about 2020). Some background on the complete study: Collaborator samples came from the United States, Italy and Spain and covered acute and convalescent phases of COVID-19. The prospective study material was composed of cDNA or gDNA derived from T cells, B-cell-depleted T cells, or PBMCs. Subjects who had been exposed to COVID-19, were actively infected with it, or had recovered from it provided the deeply sampled blood TCRbeta repertoires that made up the dataset. The repertoires were made available in a free public database intended to serve as a resource for research on the immune response to SARS-CoV-2. The samples were drawn from two sources: the first 160 participants of the ongoing ImmuneRACE study, and some 1,300 subjects contributed by 6 global collaborators. Nearly every sample came with metadata listing a de-identified subject ID, COVID-19 status, age in years and sex. Where available, HLA class I and class II types were taken from metadata supplied by the sample provider and were not determined by assay-based typing.

This clone showed up just once. Its specific antigen is unknown. The sample holds no much larger clone one base away, and base qualities are not on file. One collaborating source in Seattle enrolled patients during active infection and followed them longitudinally through the course of disease. Collaborating institutions collected whole blood in K2EDTA tubes following their own protocols. For TCRbeta analysis, collaborator samples were shipped as frozen whole blood, as isolated PBMCs, or as DNA extracted from either sample type. Inclusive of the bounding cysteine and phenylalanine, the CDR3 is 18 residues long. Only the CDR3 part of the read is kept: 54 bases, read in frame from the first base. Per the germline V gene, ENHRY is the CDR1 and SYGVKD is the CDR2. Ends trimmed: V by 4 bases, J by 4 bases; bases unmatched to a gene: 4. TCRbeta CDR3 regions were amplified from genomic DNA by means of the immunoSEQ Assay, a bias-controlled multiplex PCR. The study's processing was this. The number of nucleated cells in each sample was estimated from the amplification of reference gene primers within the assay. Sequence reads were collapsed and filtered to measure the absolute abundance of every unique TCRbeta CDR3 rearrangement. For each sample, productive Simpson clonality was calculated as the square root of Simpson's diversity index across productive rearrangements. The immuneACCESS repertoire file appears here via TCRdb, limited to in-frame rearrangements. These files lack a portion of the clones; in checked studies, under half of the deficit traces to unresolved V genes, and the cause of the others is not known. The DNA was the basis for D and trimming; V, J and clone size are from that table. Counted in this sample were about 360,000 clones; approximately 86% of them appeared once. The leading ten clones occupy under 8.5% of the sample.

What the research found in general, with its limitations: The amount of clinical and demographic metadata varied by source and participant and was provided uncurated.

The sequence links TRBV10-3 to TRBJ2-6, with 16 middle bases fitting TRBD2. The receptor was derived from a woman aged 55-69 years with COVID-19, enrolled during active disease. Sequencing used peripheral blood. The bases read TGTGCCATCAGTGTGGGACTAGCGGGGGGGCTCGGGGCCAACGTCCTGACTTTC. This is translated as CAISVGLAGGLGANVLTF.